This T cell receptor beta chain was recorded in a study of blood T cell repertoires in COVID-19 (TCRdb year 2020). Notes on the research overall: Samples covering the acute and convalescent phases of COVID-19 were provided by collaborators in the United States, Italy and Spain. Samples were obtained from the ongoing ImmuneRACE study (first 160 participants) and from over 1,000 subjects provided by 6 global collaborators. The material from the prospective study consisted of cDNA or gDNA derived from T cells, B-cell-depleted T cells, or PBMCs. The dataset comprised deeply sampled blood TCRbeta repertoires from subjects exposed to, actively infected with, or recovered from COVID-19. HLA class I and class II types, where available, came from metadata supplied by the sample provider rather than from assay-based typing. The repertoires were released in a freely available public database meant as a resource for research on the immune response to SARS-CoV-2. Nearly every sample came with metadata listing a de-identified subject ID, COVID-19 status, age in years and sex. What the research found in general, with its limitations: How much clinical and demographic metadata was included differed by source and by participant, and the metadata was provided uncurated.

TCRbeta CDR3 regions were amplified from genomic DNA using the immunoSEQ Assay, a bias-controlled multiplex PCR. The paper's data handling went like this. The number of nucleated cells in each sample was estimated from the amplification of reference gene primers within the assay. To quantify the absolute abundance of each unique TCRbeta CDR3 rearrangement, sequence reads were collapsed and filtered. For each sample, productive Simpson clonality was calculated as the square root of Simpson's diversity index over productive rearrangements. In TCRdb, the immuneACCESS table is reduced to in-frame sequences with V and J assigned. These tables do not hold every clone; where another copy was compared, an unresolved V gene accounts for under half, and the others remain unexplained. V and J calls and clone size are copied from that table; D and trimming were computed from the DNA. This sample lists about 290,000 clones; roughly 80% were detected once. The ten largest clonotypes hold around 4.2% of the sample.

About this clone itself: The antigen this receptor binds is unknown. The input lacks base qualities; no much larger clone sits a single base away.

The collaborating institutions used their own protocols to collect whole blood in K2EDTA tubes. For TCRbeta analysis, collaborators shipped samples in one of three forms: frozen whole blood, isolated PBMCs, or DNA extracted from either of those sample types. V sheds 3 bases and J sheds 11 bases, leaving 22 bases between their ends. The CDR3, cysteine through phenylalanine, is 15 amino acids long. The DNA shown is the 45-base CDR3, in frame from base 1. Taken from the germline V gene (reference sequence), the CDR1 and CDR2 loops are LGHDT and YNNKEL. The sample consisted of peripheral blood. The chain is encoded by TRBV3-1 (or the pseudogene TRBV3-2) joined to TRBJ1-1; TRBD1 might be the D gene, on 5 matching bases. The source of this sequence is a woman aged 45 to 65 with active or convalescent COVID-19. CDR3 reads: CASSQGEGPTLGAFF. The nucleotide sequence reads as follows: TGTGCCAGCAGCCAGGGGGAGGGGCCGACTCTTGGGGCTTTCTTT.